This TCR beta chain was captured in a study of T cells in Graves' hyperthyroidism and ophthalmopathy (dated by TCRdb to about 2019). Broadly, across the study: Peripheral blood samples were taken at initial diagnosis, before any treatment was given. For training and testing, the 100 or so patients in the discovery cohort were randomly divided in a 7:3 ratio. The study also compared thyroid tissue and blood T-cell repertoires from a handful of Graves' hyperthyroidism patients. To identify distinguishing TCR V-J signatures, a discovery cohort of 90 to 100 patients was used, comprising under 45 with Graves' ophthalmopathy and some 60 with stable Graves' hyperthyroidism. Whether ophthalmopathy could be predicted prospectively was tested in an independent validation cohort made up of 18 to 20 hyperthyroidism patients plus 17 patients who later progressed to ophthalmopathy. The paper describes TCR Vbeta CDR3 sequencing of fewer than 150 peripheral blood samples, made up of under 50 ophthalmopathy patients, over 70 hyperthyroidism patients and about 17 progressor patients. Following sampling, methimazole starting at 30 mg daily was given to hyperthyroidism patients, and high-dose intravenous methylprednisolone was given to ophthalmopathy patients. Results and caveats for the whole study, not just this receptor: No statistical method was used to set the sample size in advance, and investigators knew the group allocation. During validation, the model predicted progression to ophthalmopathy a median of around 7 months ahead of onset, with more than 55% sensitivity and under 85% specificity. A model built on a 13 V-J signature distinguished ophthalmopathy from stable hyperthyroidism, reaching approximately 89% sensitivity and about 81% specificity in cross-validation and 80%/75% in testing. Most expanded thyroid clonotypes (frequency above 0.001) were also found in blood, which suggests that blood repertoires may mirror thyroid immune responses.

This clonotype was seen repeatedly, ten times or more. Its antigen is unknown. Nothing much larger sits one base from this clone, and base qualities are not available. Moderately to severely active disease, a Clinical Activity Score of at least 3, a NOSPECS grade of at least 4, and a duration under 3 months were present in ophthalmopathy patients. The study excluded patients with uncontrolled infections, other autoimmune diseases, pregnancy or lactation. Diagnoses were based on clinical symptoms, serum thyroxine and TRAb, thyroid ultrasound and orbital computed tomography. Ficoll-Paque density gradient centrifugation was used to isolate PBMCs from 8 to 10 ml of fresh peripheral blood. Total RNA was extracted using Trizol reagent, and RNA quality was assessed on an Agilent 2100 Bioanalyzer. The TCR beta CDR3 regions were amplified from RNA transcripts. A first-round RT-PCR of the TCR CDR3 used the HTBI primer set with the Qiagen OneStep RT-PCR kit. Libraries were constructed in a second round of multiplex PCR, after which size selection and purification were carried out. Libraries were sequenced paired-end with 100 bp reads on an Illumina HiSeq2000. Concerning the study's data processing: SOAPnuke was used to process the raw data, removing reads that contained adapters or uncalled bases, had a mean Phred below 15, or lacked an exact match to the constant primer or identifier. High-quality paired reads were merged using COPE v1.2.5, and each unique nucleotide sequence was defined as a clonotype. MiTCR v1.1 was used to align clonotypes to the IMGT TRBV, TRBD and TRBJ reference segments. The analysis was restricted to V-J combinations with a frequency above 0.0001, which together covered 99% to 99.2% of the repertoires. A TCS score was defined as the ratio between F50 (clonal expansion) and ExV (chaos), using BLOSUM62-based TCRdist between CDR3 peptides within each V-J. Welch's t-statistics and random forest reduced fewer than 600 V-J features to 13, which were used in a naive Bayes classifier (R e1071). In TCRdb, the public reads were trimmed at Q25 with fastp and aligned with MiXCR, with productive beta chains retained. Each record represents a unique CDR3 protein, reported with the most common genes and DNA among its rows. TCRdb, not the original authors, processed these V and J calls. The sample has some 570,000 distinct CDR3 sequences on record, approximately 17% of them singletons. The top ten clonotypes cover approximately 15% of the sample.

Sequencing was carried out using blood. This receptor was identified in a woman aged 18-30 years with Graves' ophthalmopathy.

CDR3 loop: CASSLPTYEQYF. The DNA sequence is given as TGTGCCAGCAGTTTACCTACCTACGAGCAGTACTTC. The chain joins TRBV28 to TRBJ2-7, with the D segment identity uncertain. From cysteine to phenylalanine, the CDR3 is 12 amino acids long. Only CDR3 DNA is held: 36 bases, read in frame from base 1. Based on the germline V gene, the CDR1 and CDR2 sequences are MDHEN and SYDVKM. V loses 2 bases of germline sequence and J loses 2 bases, and the interval between the two ends is 4 bases.